This T cell receptor beta chain derives from a study of identical twins. TCRdb used MiXCR to reprocess the 5' RACE reads, holding one entry per CDR3 protein. The data show under 900,000 distinct CDR3 sequences, about 20% seen once. Concerning this clonotype itself: Its antigen is currently unknown.

Study-wide results and limits: Instead of following the same donors, the conclusions were based on cross-sectional statistical analysis. Twins shared beta out-of-frame sequences in excess, but this excess was weaker. There were fewer insertions in abundant cord blood beta clonotypes, but memory repertoires showed no such pattern.

The CDR3 has 16 residues. Per the germline V gene, CDR1 is MNHNS and CDR2 is SASEGT. V was clipped by 4 bases and J by 2 bases; unmatched bases: 5. These data also formed part of another study, on T cells expressing NK-cell markers. This second study notes: NKG2C+ dominant clonotype frequencies in six or seven donors were about 1.0-8% of CD8+ T cells.

The sample consisted of PBMCs. The clonotype was recovered from a young woman in good health. This chain connects TRBV6-1 to TRBJ1-4, with 9 positions matching TRBD1. The CDR3 protein is CASSGGTGYTNEKLFF. The CDR3, as DNA: TGTGCCAGCAGTGGGGGGACAGGGTATACTAATGAAAAACTGTTTTTT.